Sequencing of this TCR beta chain was carried out in a study of blood T cells in healthy people across ages. Overall study findings and caveats: There was a strong correlation between TCR beta diversity and naive T cell percentage.

A second PCR, run for about 7 to 11 cycles, used a sample-barcoded 5' primer plus a J-beta primer mix. A template-switch adaptor that had 12 random nucleotides put a tag on each cDNA molecule. Via MiXCR, TCRdb re-called the 5' RACE reads, giving one row per CDR3 protein. Here the sample spans about 1 million distinct CDR3 sequences, approximately 25% being singletons. Individuals who donated were healthy Caucasians from Russia aged roughly 6 to 100. A note on this clonotype: Its antigen is not known.

The CDR3 sequence is 15 residues long. V was cut by 6 bases and J by 1 base, with 16 bases left in between. This sample was also put to use in a study of T cells of mothers and their children.

This receptor was identified in a girl aged 2 to 9 in good health. The rearrangement joins TRBV12-3 or TRBV12-4 to TRBJ2-7; possibly TRBD2 for D (5 bases). The sample was blood. The CDR3 is CASSRWGRRSYEQYF. The CDR3, as DNA: TGTGCCAGCAGCCGCTGGGGAAGGAGGTCCTACGAGCAGTACTTC.